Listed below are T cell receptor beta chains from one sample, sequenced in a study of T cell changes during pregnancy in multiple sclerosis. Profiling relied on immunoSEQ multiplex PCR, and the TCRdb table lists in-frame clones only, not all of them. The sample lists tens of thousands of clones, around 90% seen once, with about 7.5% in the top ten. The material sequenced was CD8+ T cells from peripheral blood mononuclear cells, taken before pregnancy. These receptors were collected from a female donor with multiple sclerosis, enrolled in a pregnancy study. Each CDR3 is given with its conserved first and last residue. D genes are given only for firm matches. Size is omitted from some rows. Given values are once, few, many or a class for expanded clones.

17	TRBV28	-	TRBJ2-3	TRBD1	CASSLFRDRGRGDTQYF	TGTGCCAGCAGTTTATTCCGGGACAGGGGGCGGGGAGATACGCAGTATTTT
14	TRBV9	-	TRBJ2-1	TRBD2	CASSDGTSGSEQFF	TGTGCCAGCAGCGACGGGACTAGCGGGAGTGAGCAGTTCTTC
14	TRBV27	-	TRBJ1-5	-	CASSTRSGRQPQHF	TGTGCCAGCAGTACCCGATCGGGTCGTCAGCCCCAGCATTTT
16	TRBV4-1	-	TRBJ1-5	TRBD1	CASSHRDRDPAQPQHF	TGCGCCAGCAGCCATCGTGACAGGGACCCCGCTCAGCCCCAGCATTTT
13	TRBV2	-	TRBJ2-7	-	CASSEGRIYEQYF	TGTGCCAGCAGTGAGGGCAGGATCTACGAGCAGTACTTC
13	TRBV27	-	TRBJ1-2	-	CASSSSASYGYTF	TGTGCCAGCAGCTCCTCCGCCAGCTATGGCTACACCTTC
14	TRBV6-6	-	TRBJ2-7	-	CASSYNSFYYEQYF	TGTGCCAGCAGTTACAACAGCTTTTACTACGAGCAGTACTTC
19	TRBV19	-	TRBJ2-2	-	CASSIEQGVGVDSTGELFF	TGTGCCAGTAGTATAGAACAGGGCGTCGGGGTCGACTCCACCGGGGAGCTGTTTTTT
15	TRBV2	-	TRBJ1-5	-	CASSEGGLINQPQHF	TGTGCCAGCAGTGAAGGGGGGCTGATCAATCAGCCCCAGCATTTT
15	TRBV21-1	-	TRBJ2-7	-	CASSRAGLRSYEQYF	TGTGCCAGCAGCCGGGCGGGGTTGAGGTCCTACGAGCAGTACTTC
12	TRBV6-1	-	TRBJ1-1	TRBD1	CASSLRTGGAFF	TGTGCCAGCAGTTTGAGGACAGGGGGAGCTTTCTTT
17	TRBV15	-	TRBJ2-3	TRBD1	CATSSPQRTGLLDTQYF	TGTGCCACCAGCAGCCCCCAAAGGACAGGCCTCTTGGATACGCAGTATTTT
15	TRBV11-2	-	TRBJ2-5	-	CASTTHGKGVETQYF	TGTGCCAGCACCACGCACGGAAAGGGAGTAGAGACCCAGTACTTC
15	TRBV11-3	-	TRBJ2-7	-	CASSLDPSGSYEQYF	TGTGCCAGCAGCTTAGACCCTTCCGGGTCCTACGAGCAGTACTTC
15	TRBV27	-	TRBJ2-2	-	CASSLLRGDTGELFF	TGTGCCAGCAGTTTACTCAGGGGGGACACCGGGGAGCTGTTTTTT
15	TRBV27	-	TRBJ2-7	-	CASSGQLLPPYEQYF	TGTGCCAGCAGTGGACAGCTGCTTCCTCCCTACGAGCAGTACTTC
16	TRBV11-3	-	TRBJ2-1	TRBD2	CASSLKPGLAINEQFF	TGTGCCAGCAGCTTAAAACCGGGACTAGCAATCAATGAGCAGTTCTTC
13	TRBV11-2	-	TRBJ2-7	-	CASSLGAEYEQYF	TGTGCCAGCAGCTTAGGGGCAGAATACGAGCAGTACTTC
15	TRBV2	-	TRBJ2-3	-	CASSEVGARTDTQYF	TGTGCCAGCAGTGAAGTAGGAGCGAGGACAGATACGCAGTATTTT
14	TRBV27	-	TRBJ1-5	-	CASSLDPGNQPQHF	TGTGCCAGCAGTTTAGATCCGGGAAATCAGCCCCAGCATTTT
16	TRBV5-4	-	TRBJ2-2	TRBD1	CASSPTDRGGTGELFF	TGTGCCAGCAGCCCAACTGACAGGGGGGGCACCGGGGAGCTGTTTTTT
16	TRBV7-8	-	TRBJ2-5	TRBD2	CASSDNSGGDEGTQYF	TGTGCCAGCAGCGACAATAGCGGGGGAGATGAAGGGACCCAGTACTTC
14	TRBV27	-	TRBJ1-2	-	CASSQQGFDYGYTF	TGTGCCAGCAGTCAACAGGGTTTTGACTATGGCTACACCTTC
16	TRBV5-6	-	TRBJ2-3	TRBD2	CASSPTSGRAGDTQYF	TGTGCCAGCAGCCCGACTAGCGGGAGGGCCGGAGATACGCAGTATTTT
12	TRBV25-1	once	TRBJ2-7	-	CASAWGVHEQYF	TGTGCCAGCGCCTGGGGGGTACACGAGCAGTACTTC
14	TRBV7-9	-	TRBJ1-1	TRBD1	CASSSAGGLDEAFF	TGTGCCAGCAGCTCCGCAGGGGGCTTGGATGAAGCTTTCTTT
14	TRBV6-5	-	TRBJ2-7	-	CASSPSRGGYEQYF	TGTGCCAGCAGTCCTTCACGGGGTGGCTACGAGCAGTACTTC
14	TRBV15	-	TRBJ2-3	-	CATSRDPETDTQYF	TGTGCCACCAGCAGAGATCCGGAGACAGATACGCAGTATTTT
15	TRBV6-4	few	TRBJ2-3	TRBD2	CASSERAGVSDTQYF	TGTGCCAGCAGTGAGAGAGCGGGAGTTTCAGATACGCAGTATTTT
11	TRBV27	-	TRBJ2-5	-	CASSGGETQYF	TGTGCCAGCAGTGGGGGGGAGACCCAGTACTTC
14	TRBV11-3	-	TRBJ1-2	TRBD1	CASSKSTGVRGYTF	TGTGCCAGCAGCAAAAGTACAGGGGTGAGGGGCTACACCTTC
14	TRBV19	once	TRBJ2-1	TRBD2	CASSLLAVYNEQFF	TGTGCCAGTAGCCTACTAGCGGTATACAATGAGCAGTTCTTC
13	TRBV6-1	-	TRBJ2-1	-	CASTSGTLWEQFF	TGTGCCAGCACTTCAGGAACCCTATGGGAGCAGTTCTTC
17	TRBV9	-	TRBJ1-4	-	CASSVVTWEGIKEKLFF	TGTGCCAGCAGCGTAGTCACGTGGGAGGGCATAAAGGAAAAACTGTTTTTT
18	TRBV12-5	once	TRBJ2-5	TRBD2	CASGNSGGSQTYQETQYF	TGTGCTAGTGGAAATAGCGGGGGGTCCCAAACGTACCAAGAGACCCAGTACTTC
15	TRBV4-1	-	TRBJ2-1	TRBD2	CASSRTSGSQDEQFF	TGCGCCAGCAGCCGGACTAGCGGGAGTCAGGATGAGCAGTTCTTC
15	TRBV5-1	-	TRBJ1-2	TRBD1	CASSPGQGWDYGYTF	TGCGCCAGCAGCCCAGGACAGGGGTGGGACTATGGCTACACCTTC
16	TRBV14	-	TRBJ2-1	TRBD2	CASSQDWTGGLNEQFF	TGTGCCAGCAGCCAAGATTGGACGGGAGGTCTCAATGAGCAGTTCTTC
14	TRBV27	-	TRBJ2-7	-	CASSLVMGWYEQYF	TGTGCCAGCAGTTTAGTGATGGGCTGGTACGAGCAGTACTTC
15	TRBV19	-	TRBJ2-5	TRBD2	CASTWASGSQETQYF	TGTGCCAGTACATGGGCTAGCGGGTCCCAAGAGACCCAGTACTTC
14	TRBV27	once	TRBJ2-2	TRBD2	CASSVGTSGGELFF	TGTGCCAGCAGCGTCGGGACTAGCGGCGGGGAGCTGTTTTTT
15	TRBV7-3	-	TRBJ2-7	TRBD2	CASSPASGGAYEQYF	TGTGCCAGCAGCCCTGCTAGCGGGGGAGCCTACGAGCAGTACTTC
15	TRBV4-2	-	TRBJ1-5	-	CASSQDGDSNQPQHF	TGTGCCAGCAGCCAAGATGGAGATAGCAATCAGCCCCAGCATTTT
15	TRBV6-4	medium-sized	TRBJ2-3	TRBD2	CASSAGAGGADTQYF	TGTGCCAGCAGTGCCGGCGCGGGAGGGGCAGATACGCAGTATTTT
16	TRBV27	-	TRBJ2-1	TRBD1	CASTNYPGQVVNEQFF	TGTGCCAGCACTAACTATCCAGGACAGGTAGTAAATGAGCAGTTCTTC
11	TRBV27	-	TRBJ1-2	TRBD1	CASGDRGSYTF	TGTGCCAGCGGGGACAGGGGGAGCTACACCTTC
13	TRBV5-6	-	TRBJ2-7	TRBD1	CASSPDRSYEQYF	TGTGCCAGCAGCCCGGACAGGTCCTACGAGCAGTACTTC
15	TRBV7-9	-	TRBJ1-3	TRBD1	CASSLAQGAGNTIYF	TGTGCCAGCAGCTTAGCGCAGGGGGCCGGAAACACCATATATTTT
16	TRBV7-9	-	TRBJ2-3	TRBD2	CASSQGLAGYTDTQYF	TGTGCCAGCAGCCAAGGACTAGCGGGGTATACAGATACGCAGTATTTT
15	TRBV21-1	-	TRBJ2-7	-	CASSKDGGSIYEQYF	TGTGCCAGCAGCAAAGACGGGGGGTCTATCTACGAGCAGTACTTC
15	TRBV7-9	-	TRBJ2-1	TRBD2	CASSPSGSSYNEQFF	TGTGCCAGCAGCCCTAGCGGGAGCAGCTACAATGAGCAGTTCTTC
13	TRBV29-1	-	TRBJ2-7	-	CSVDSGESYEQYF	TGCAGCGTTGATTCAGGGGAGTCCTACGAGCAGTACTTC
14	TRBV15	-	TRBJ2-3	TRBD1	CATSRTGPPDTQYF	TGTGCCACCAGCAGGACAGGGCCTCCAGATACGCAGTATTTT
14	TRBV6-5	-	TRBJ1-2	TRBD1	CASSPSGTGVGYTF	TGTGCCAGCAGCCCCAGTGGGACAGGGGTTGGCTACACCTTC
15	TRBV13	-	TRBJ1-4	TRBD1	CASSLGDREDEKLFF	TGTGCCAGCAGCCTCGGGGACAGGGAGGATGAAAAACTGTTTTTT